This T cell receptor (beta chain) emerged from a study of cytomegalovirus exposure and HLA in healthy donors. For the study at large: Early on, a data release was issued that held approximately 78 million unique TCRs from HLA-typed donors.

A note on this clone: Its target is not known.

V lost 6 bases, J lost 2 bases, and 14 bases lay in between. The germline V gene has CDR1 SQVTM and CDR2 ANQGSEA. This CDR3 has 14 residues. Regarding the study as a whole: In the analysis, some V segments, TRBV6-2 and TRBV6-3 included, were excluded as indistinguishable.

Both 60 Vbeta primers and 13 Jbeta primers went into the PCR. In the authors' methods: Roughly 10 million shared chains were among approximately 80 million unique TCR beta chains counted in a later analysis. TCRdb's copy holds only in-frame clones and misses some; the assay was immunoSEQ multiplex PCR. D and trimming come from the DNA, and the V and J calls and clone size come from that table. The table has roughly 250,000 clones, roughly four fifths seen once. The clonotype was recovered from a woman in her forties in good health and CMV-seropositive. The chain uses TRBV29-1 and TRBJ2-1; possible D gene TRBD1, 6 bases. The specimen was PBMCs. DNA for the CDR3: TGCAGCGTATCTTCAGGGGATCCCTACAATGAGCAGTTCTTC. Its protein product is CSVSSGDPYNEQFF.